A single T cell receptor (beta chain) is shown here with its context. Its specificity is unknown. Sequencing was performed with immunoSEQ multiplex PCR; in TCRdb, only in-frame clones are kept and a portion is missing. The repertoire consists of some 40,000 clones, with about 91% occurring once and the leading ten covering roughly 30%. The data belong to a study of OX40 agonist ivuxolimab in advanced cancers. General study findings and limits: Compared with CD4+, CD8+ T cells on average had more expanded clones.

Trimming left V 1 base short and J 0 bases short, with 7 bases between. CDR1 and CDR2 (germline): SGHAT, FQNNGV. The CDR3 loop spans 14 amino acids. This sequence was found in an adult with an advanced solid tumor such as melanoma, head and neck, liver or kidney cancer. Sequenced material: CD4+ or CD8+ T cells sorted from blood, taken in a trial of the OX40 agonist ivuxolimab. V usage is TRBV11-2 and J usage is TRBJ2-7; D is ambiguous. CDR3 sequence: CASSLGSSSYEQYF. The CDR3 DNA reads as TGTGCCAGCAGCTTAGGAAGCAGCTCCTACGAGCAGTACTTC.